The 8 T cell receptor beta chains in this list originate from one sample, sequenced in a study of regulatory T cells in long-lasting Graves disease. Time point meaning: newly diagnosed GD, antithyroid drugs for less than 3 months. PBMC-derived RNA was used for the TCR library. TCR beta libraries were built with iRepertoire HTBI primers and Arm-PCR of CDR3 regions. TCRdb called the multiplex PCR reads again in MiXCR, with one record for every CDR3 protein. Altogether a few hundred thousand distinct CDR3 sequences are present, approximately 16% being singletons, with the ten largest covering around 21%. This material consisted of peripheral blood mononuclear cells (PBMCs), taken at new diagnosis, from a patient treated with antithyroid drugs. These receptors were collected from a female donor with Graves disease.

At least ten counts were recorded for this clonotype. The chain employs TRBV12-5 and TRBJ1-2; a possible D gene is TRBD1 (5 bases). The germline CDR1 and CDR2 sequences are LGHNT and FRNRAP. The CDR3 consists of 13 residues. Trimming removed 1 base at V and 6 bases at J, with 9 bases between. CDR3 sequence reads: CASGLAGFDGYTF. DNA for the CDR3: TGTGCTAGTGGTTTGGCAGGGTTTGATGGCTACACCTTC.

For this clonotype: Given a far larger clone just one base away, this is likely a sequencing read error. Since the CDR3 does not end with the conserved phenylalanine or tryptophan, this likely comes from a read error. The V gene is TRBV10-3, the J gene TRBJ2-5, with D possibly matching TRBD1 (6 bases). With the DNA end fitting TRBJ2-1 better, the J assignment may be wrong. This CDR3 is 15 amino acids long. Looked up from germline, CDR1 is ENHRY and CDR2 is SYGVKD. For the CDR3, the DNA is TGTGCCATCAGGAGGGACCAGGGGTTCTACAATGAGCAGTTCTTA. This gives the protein CAIRRDQGFYNEQFL.

The CDR3 reads CAISELGGDTEAFF. CDR3 DNA: TGTGCCATCAGTGAGTTGGGGGGTGACACTGAAGCTTTCTTT. The chain carries TRBV10-3 and TRBJ1-1, with a tentative D call TRBD1 (5 bases). V was clipped by 1 base and J by 3 bases, with 9 bases between them. The length of the CDR3 is 14 residues. Germline assignment: CDR1 ENHRY and CDR2 SYGVKD.

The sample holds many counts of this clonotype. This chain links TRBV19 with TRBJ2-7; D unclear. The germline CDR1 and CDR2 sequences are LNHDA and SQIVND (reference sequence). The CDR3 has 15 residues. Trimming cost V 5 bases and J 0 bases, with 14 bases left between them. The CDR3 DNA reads TGTGCCAGTAGTCCCCCGGCCCCGAGCTCCTACGAGCAGTACTTC. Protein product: CASSPPAPSSYEQYF.

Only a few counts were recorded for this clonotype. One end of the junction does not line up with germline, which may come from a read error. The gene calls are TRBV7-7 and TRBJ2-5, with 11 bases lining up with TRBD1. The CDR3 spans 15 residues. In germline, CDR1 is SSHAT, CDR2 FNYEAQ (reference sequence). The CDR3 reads CASSPGQGALETQYF. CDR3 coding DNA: TGTGCTAGCAGCCCTGGACAGGGGGCGTTGGAGACCCAGTACTTC.

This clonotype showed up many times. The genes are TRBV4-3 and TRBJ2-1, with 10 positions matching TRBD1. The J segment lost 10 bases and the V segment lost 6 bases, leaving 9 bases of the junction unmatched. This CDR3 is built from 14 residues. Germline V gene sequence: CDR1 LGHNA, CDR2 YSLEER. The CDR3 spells CASSPGTGDHEQFF. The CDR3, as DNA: TGCGCCAGCAGTCCCGGGACAGGGGATCACGAGCAGTTCTTC.

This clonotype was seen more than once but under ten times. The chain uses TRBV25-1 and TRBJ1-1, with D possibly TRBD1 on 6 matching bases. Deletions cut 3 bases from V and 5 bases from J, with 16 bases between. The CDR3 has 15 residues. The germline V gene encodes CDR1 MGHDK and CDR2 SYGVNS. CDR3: CASSEGRGRGTEAFF. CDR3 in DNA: TGTGCCAGCAGTGAGGGGCGGGGGAGGGGGACTGAAGCTTTCTTT.

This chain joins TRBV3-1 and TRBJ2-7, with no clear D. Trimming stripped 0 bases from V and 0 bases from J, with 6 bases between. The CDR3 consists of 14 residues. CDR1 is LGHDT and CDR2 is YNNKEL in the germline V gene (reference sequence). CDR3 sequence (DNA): TGTGCCAGCAGCCAAGAGGTCGGCTCCTACGAGCAGTACTTC. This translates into CASSQEVGSYEQYF.